What follows are 24 T cell receptor beta chains derived from one specimen sequenced in a study of T cells in Graves' hyperthyroidism and ophthalmopathy. The TCR beta CDR3 regions underwent amplification using RNA transcripts as the source. The study used the HTBI primer set for a first-round RT-PCR of the TCR CDR3. One entry per CDR3 protein results from TCRdb running MiXCR on the multiplex PCR reads. Of hundreds of thousands of distinct CDR3 sequences listed, around a sixth are singletons. Sequencing was carried out using blood. The receptor set was obtained from a woman in her late teens or twenties with Graves' hyperthyroidism.

The V call is TRBV6-5, the J call TRBJ2-7, with D perhaps assigned TRBD1 or TRBD2 (5 bases each). This CDR3 contains 16 residues. CDR1 is MNHEY and CDR2 is SVGAGI in the germline V gene. Trimming removed 2 bases at V and 0 bases at J, with 14 bases between. The chain's CDR3 is CASSYTGTGSSYEQYF. The CDR3 bases are TGTGCCAGCAGTTACACCGGGACGGGGAGCTCCTACGAGCAGTACTTC.

This clonotype was seen more than once but under ten times. The chain is built from TRBV7-3 and TRBJ2-5, with D perhaps being TRBD1 or TRBD2 (5 bases each). The CDR3 is 15 amino acids. V was clipped by 0 bases and J by 3 bases, with 11 bases between them. CDR1 is SGHTA, CDR2 FQGTGA, per germline. In DNA form, the CDR3 reads TGTGCCAGCAGCTTAACGGGACCGCCAAAAGAGACCCAGTACTTC. Protein: CASSLTGPPKETQYF. The full variable domain, its missing parts supplied by reference TRBV7-3 and TRBJ2-5, is GAGVSQTPSNKVTEKGKYVELRCDPISGHTALYWYRQSLGQGPEFLIYFQGTGAADDSGLPNDRFFAVRPEGSVSTLKIQRTERGDSAVYLCASSLTGPPKETQYFGPGTRLLVL.

This clonotype appeared many times. The V gene is TRBV11-3, the J gene TRBJ2-1, with 9 bases lining up with TRBD1. V was clipped by 5 bases and J by 8 bases; unmatched bases: 10. Germline loops: CDR1 SGHNT, CDR2 YENEEA. CDR3 size: 15 residues. In nucleotides, the CDR3 is TGTGCCAGCAGCCGGGGACAGGGTGGAGAGCATGAGCAGTTCTTC. Its translation is CASSRGQGGEHEQFF. Using reference TRBV11-3 and TRBJ2-1 for the parts outside the CDR3, the full variable domain is EAGVVQSPRYKIIEKKQPVAFWCNPISGHNTLYWYLQNLGQGPELLIRYENEEAVDDSQLPKDRFSAERLKGVDSTLKIQPAELGDSAVYLCASSRGQGGEHEQFFGPGTRLTVL.

This clonotype was seen at least ten times. The gene calls are TRBV7-6 and TRBJ1-6; the D gene is possibly TRBD1 (6 bases). Germline V CDR1 and CDR2: SGHVS, FNYEAQ. V lost 0 bases and J lost 9, with 21 bases in between. The CDR3 has 18 residues. The CDR3 nucleotides read TGTGCCAGCAGCTTAGCCGCAGCGGGACAAGGGGCCAGTTCACCCCTCCACTTT. It yields the protein CASSLAAAGQGASSPLHF. Full variable domain (rest looked up from reference TRBV7-6 and TRBJ1-6): GAGVSQSPRYKVTKRGQDVALRCDPISGHVSLYWYRQALGQGPEFLTYFNYEAQQDKSGLPNDRFSAERPEGSISTLTIQRTEQRDSAMYRCASSLAAAGQGASSPLHFGNGTRLTVT.

Many counts were recorded for this clonotype. CDR3 nucleotide sequence: TGCAGTGCTAACCGGGACAGGAGCACAGATACGCAGTATTTT. As protein: CSANRDRSTDTQYF. This sequence joins TRBV20-1 and TRBJ2-3, with 8 bases matching TRBD1. Trimming at V came to 4 bases and at J to 0 bases, leaving 3 bases not matched to a gene. The CDR3 sequence is 14 residues long. In germline, CDR1 is DFQATT, CDR2 SNEGSKA (reference sequence).

The table lists this clonotype with many counts. This chain joins TRBV3-1 and TRBJ2-5; 7 bases fit TRBD2. The CDR3 sequence is 16 residues long. The trim removed 4 bases at V and 6 bases at J, leaving 14 bases unmatched. Germline V gene sequence: CDR1 LGHDT, CDR2 YNNKEL (reference sequence). CDR3 sequence (DNA): TGTGCCAGCAGCCGAGACATCGGACTAGGGCGGAAGACCCAGTACTTC. The encoded protein is CASSRDIGLGRKTQYF.

This clonotype has ten or more counts. The chain combines TRBV13 with TRBJ1-1, with unresolved D. The CDR3 totals 12 residues. Germline values: CDR1 PRHDT, CDR2 FYEKMQ (reference sequence). Trimming pared 4 bases from V and 6 bases from J, leaving 9 bases between. CDR3 bases: TGTGCCAGCAGCTCCCGACCCTCTGAAGCTTTCTTT. It specifies CASSSRPSEAFF.

This clonotype occurred many times. V and J are TRBV5-1 and TRBJ2-3; no reliable D call. V was clipped by 0 bases and J by 6 bases, with 8 bases between them. The CDR3 totals 13 residues. Germline V gives CDR1 SGHRS, CDR2 YFSETQ. CDR3 coding DNA: TGCGCCAGCAGCTTGGAGGCGTTGGATACGCAGTATTTT. Encoded protein: CASSLEALDTQYF.

This sequence joins TRBV2 and TRBJ2-7; TRBD1 matches at 8 bases. Germline V gene data show CDR1 as SNHLY and CDR2 as FYNNEI. The J segment lost 5 bases and the V segment lost 5 bases, leaving 11 bases of the junction unmatched. The CDR3 covers 15 residues. The CDR3 DNA reads TGTGCCAGCAGTATGGGGAGGACAGGGATTGACGAGCAGTACTTC. It codes for CASSMGRTGIDEQYF. Using reference TRBV2 and TRBJ2-7 for the parts outside the CDR3, the full variable domain is EPEVTQTPSHQVTQMGQEVILRCVPISNHLYFYWYRQILGQKVEFLVSFYNNEISEKSEIFDDQFSVERPDGSNFTLKIRSTKLEDSAMYFCASSMGRTGIDEQYFGPGTRLTVT.

This chain connects TRBV3-1 to TRBJ1-6; TRBD1 might be the D (6 bases). V was pared by 4 bases and J by 7 bases, with 14 bases between. The CDR3 covers 15 residues. CDR1 is LGHDT, CDR2 YNNKEL, per germline (reference sequence). In nucleotides, the CDR3 is TGTGCCAGCAGCCGTAACAGGGTTCGGAATTCACCCCTCCACTTT. Its protein is CASSRNRVRNSPLHF.

The sample holds many counts of this clonotype. The chain recombines TRBV12-3 or TRBV12-4 with TRBJ2-2, with a weak D call TRBD2 (6 bases). V lost 3 bases and J lost 4, with 12 bases in between. The CDR3 loop spans 15 amino acids. DNA of the CDR3: TGTGCCAGCAGTTTCAACGCGGGGTCCACCGGGGAGCTGTTTTTT. Translated: CASSFNAGSTGELFF.

The V and J genes are TRBV4-2 and TRBJ2-5; 8 bases match TRBD2. After removal of 4 bases from V and 1 base from J, the junction contained 11 bases not matched to a gene. This CDR3 region has 17 residues. Germline CDR1 reads LGHNA; CDR2 reads YNFKEQ. The CDR3 DNA reads TGTGCCAGCAGCCCGGGGGGGGCGGGAAGCCTCCAAGAGACCCAGTACTTC. Its translation is CASSPGGAGSLQETQYF.

This clonotype has a handful of counts. One end of the junction varies from germline; a read error may be responsible. The rearrangement uses TRBV7-2 and TRBJ2-5; D is tentatively TRBD1 or TRBD2 (7 bases each). This CDR3 is built from 13 residues. The germline CDR1 and CDR2 sequences are SGHTA and FQGNSA. The CDR3 region is CACSPGGGETQYF. The CDR3 coding sequence is TGTGCCTGCAGCCCAGGGGGGGGAGAGACCCAGTACTTC.

As regards this clonotype: A read error may produce the germline difference seen at one junction end. The chain employs TRBV7-7 and TRBJ2-1; 7 nucleotides align to TRBD2. This CDR3 spans 15 amino acids. Germline-derived CDR1 and CDR2 are SSHAT and FNYEAQ (reference sequence). CDR3 region: CASSLAAGVGNEQFF. The CDR3 nucleotides read TGTGCTAGCAGCTTAGCTGCGGGAGTCGGGAATGAGCAGTTCTTC.

This chain connects TRBV4-1 to TRBJ2-3, with TRBD2 matching over 7 bases. V dropped 8 bases and J dropped 5; count of bases not matched to a gene: 7. The CDR3 spans 13 residues. Germline loops: CDR1 MGHRA, CDR2 YSYEKL. CDR3 residues: CASGRGVLDTQYF. The CDR3 coding sequence is TGCGCCAGCGGACGGGGGGTACTAGATACGCAGTATTTT.

This clonotype was picked up many times. The V call is TRBV5-1, the J call TRBJ1-2; D not resolved. Germline loops: CDR1 SGHRS, CDR2 YFSETQ. V was trimmed by 4 bases and J by 3 bases, leaving 16 bases between them. The CDR3 is 15 residues long. This chain's CDR3 is CASSTPESRHYGYTF. CDR3 DNA: TGCGCCAGCAGCACCCCCGAATCCAGGCACTATGGCTACACCTTC.

This sequence joins TRBV6-1 and TRBJ2-6, with D possibly being TRBD1 or TRBD2 (6 bases each). CDR3 length: 21 residues. V lost 2 bases and J lost 0, with 23 bases in between. Germline V gene sequence: CDR1 MNHNS, CDR2 SASEGT. CDR3 nucleotide sequence: TGTGCCAGCAGTGAAAAAGGGGGGCGTATAGTCCTTAGCTCTGGGGCCAACGTCCTGACTTTC. This encodes CASSEKGGRIVLSSGANVLTF.

This clonotype appeared a few times. This chain links TRBV4-2 with TRBJ1-4; 7 nucleotides line up with TRBD1. The CDR3 loop spans 14 amino acids. V dropped 3 bases and J dropped 7; count of bases not matched to a gene: 5. Per germline, CDR1 LGHNA and CDR2 YNFKEQ. The CDR3, as DNA: TGTGCCAGCAGCCAGGCAGGGGGGGGTGAAAAACTGTTTTTT. As protein: CASSQAGGGEKLFF.

The chain has TRBV12-3 or TRBV12-4 and TRBJ2-3; 8 bases are shared with TRBD2. This CDR3 spans 14 amino acids. V dropped 6 bases and J dropped 3; count of bases not matched to a gene: 5. For the CDR3, the DNA is TGTGCCAGCAGACTAGGACTAGCTACAGATACGCAGTATTTT. This translates into CASRLGLATDTQYF.

The chain has TRBV6-1 and TRBJ1-3; D remains ambiguous. V was clipped by 10 bases and J by 0 bases, with 7 bases between them. Per the germline V gene, CDR1 is MNHNS and CDR2 is SASEGT. The CDR3 length is 12 residues. The CDR3 spells CATESSGNTIYF. CDR3 coding DNA: TGTGCCACGGAGAGCTCTGGAAACACCATATATTTT.

V is TRBV19 and J is TRBJ2-1; D uncertain. Germline V gene sequence: CDR1 LNHDA, CDR2 SQIVND (reference sequence). The CDR3 is made up of 16 amino acids. Trimming removed 7 bases at V and 1 base at J, with 17 bases between. The CDR3 DNA is TGTGCCAGTATCGTGCCCCCGGCTCGATCCTACAATGAGCAGTTCTTC. Encoded protein: CASIVPPARSYNEQFF. The entire variable domain, with the rest obtained from reference TRBV19 and TRBJ2-1, is as follows: DGGITQSPKYLFRKEGQNVTLSCEQNLNHDAMYWYRQDPGQGLRLIYYSQIVNDFQKGDIAEGYSVSREKKESFPLTVTSAQKNPTAFYLCASIVPPARSYNEQFFGPGTRLTVL.

This chain links TRBV19 with TRBJ2-7, with 10 bases matching TRBD2. The CDR3 sequence is 14 residues long. V shed 7 bases, J shed 6 bases, and the junction held 9 bases outside the gene matches. Germline CDR1 is LNHDA and CDR2 is SQIVND (reference sequence). CDR3 coding DNA: TGTGCCAGTACAAGCGGGAGGGGGTCCGGCGAGCAGTACTTC. Translating gives CASTSGRGSGEQYF. Based on the CDR3 plus reference TRBV19 and TRBJ2-7, the full variable domain is DGGITQSPKYLFRKEGQNVTLSCEQNLNHDAMYWYRQDPGQGLRLIYYSQIVNDFQKGDIAEGYSVSREKKESFPLTVTSAQKNPTAFYLCASTSGRGSGEQYFGPGTRLTVT.

There are many counts of this clonotype. In DNA form, the CDR3 reads TGCAGTGCTTCCGGCTGGGGGTTAAATCAGCCCCAGCATTTT. Protein sequence: CSASGWGLNQPQHF. This chain joins TRBV20-1 and TRBJ1-5, with a possible D match to TRBD1 (5 bases). CDR1 DFQATT and CDR2 SNEGSKA come from the germline V gene (reference sequence). This CDR3 comprises 14 residues. V lost 5 bases and J lost 4, with 15 bases in between.

At least ten counts were recorded for this clonotype. The chain links TRBV10-3 to TRBJ1-4; tentative D call: TRBD1 (6 bases). CDR3 length equals 14 residues. Trimming pared 6 bases from V and 10 bases from J, leaving 18 bases between. CDR1 and CDR2 from the germline V gene are ENHRY and SYGVKD. The CDR3 coding sequence is TGTGCCATCAGCGCCACGGGGGCAGAGGGAAAACTGTTTTTT. Protein sequence: CAISATGAEGKLFF.